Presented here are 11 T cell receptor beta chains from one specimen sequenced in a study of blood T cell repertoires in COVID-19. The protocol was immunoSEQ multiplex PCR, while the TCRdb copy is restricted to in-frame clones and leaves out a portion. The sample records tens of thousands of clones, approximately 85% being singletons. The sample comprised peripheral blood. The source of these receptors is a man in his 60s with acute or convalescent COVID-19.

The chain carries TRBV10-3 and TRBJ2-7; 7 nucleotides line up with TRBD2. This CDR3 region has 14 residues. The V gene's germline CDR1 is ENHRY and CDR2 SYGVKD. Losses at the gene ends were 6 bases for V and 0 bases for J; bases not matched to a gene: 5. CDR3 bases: TGTGCCATCAGATTGACTAGCAGCTCCTACGAGCAGTACTTC. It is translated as CAIRLTSSSYEQYF.

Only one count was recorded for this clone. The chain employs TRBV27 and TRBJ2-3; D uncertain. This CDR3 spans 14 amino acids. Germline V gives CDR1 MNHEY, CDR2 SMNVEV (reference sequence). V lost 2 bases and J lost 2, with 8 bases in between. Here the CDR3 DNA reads TGTGCCAGCAGTTTAGCACAGAACACAGATACGCAGTATTTT. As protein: CASSLAQNTDTQYF.

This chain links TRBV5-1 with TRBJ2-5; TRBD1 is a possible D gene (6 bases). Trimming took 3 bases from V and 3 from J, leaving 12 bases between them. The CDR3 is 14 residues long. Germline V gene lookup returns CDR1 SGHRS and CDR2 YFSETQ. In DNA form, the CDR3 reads TGCGCCAGCAGCTACCTGAGACAGGAAGAGACCCAGTACTTC. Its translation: CASSYLRQEETQYF. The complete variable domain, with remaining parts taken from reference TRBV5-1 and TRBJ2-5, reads KAGVTQTPRYLIKTRGQQVTLSCSPISGHRSVSWYQQTPGQGLQFLFEYFSETQRNKGNFPGRFSGRQFSNSRSEMNVSTLELGDSALYLCASSYLRQEETQYFGPGTRLLVL.

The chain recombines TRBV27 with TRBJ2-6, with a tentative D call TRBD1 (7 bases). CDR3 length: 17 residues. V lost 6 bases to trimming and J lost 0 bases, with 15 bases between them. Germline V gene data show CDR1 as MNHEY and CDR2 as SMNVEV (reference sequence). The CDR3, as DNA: TGTGCCAGCAGACGCGGGACAGTGCCCTCTGGGGCCAACGTCCTGACTTTC. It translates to CASRRGTVPSGANVLTF.

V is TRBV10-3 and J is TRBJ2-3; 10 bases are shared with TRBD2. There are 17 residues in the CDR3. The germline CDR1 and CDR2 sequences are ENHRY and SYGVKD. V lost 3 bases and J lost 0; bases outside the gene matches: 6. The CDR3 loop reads CAISDFTSGTSTDTQYF. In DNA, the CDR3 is TGTGCCATCAGTGACTTTACTAGCGGGACAAGCACAGATACGCAGTATTTT.

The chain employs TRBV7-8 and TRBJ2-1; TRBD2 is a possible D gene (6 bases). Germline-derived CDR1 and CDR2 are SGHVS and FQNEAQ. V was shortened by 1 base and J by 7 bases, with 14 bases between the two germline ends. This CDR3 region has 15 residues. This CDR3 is CASSLGGGGANEQFF. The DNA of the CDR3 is TGTGCCAGCAGCTTAGGTGGGGGAGGAGCGAATGAGCAGTTCTTC. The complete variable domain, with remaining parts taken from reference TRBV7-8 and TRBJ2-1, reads GAGVSQSPRYKVAKRGQDVALRCDPISGHVSLFWYQQALGQGPEFLTYFQNEAQLDKSGLPSDRFFAERPEGSVSTLKIQRTQQEDSAVYLCASSLGGGGANEQFFGPGTRLTVL.

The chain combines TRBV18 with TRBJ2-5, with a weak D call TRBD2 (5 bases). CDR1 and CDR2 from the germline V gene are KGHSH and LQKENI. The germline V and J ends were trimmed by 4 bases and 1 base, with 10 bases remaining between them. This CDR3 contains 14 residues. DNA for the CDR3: TGTGCCAGCTCACAACGAGGAGGCCAAGAGACCCAGTACTTC. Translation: CASSQRGGQETQYF.

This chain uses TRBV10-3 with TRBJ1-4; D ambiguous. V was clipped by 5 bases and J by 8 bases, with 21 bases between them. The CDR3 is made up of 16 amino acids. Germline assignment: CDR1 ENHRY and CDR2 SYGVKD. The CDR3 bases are TGTGCCATCAGTTCCTCCCAGACGTGGAGGAAGGAAAAACTGTTTTTT. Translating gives CAISSSQTWRKEKLFF.

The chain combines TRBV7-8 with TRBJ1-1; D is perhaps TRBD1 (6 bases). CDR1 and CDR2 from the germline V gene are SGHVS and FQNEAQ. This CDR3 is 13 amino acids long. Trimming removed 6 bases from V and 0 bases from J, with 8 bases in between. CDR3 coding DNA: TGTGCCAGCAGAGGGGGTCTGAACACTGAAGCTTTCTTT. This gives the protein CASRGGLNTEAFF.

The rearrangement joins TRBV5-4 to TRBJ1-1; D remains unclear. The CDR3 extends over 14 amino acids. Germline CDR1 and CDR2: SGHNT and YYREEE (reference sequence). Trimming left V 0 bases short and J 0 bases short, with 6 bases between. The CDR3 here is CASSLGQMNTEAFF. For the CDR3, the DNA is TGTGCCAGCAGCTTGGGGCAGATGAACACTGAAGCTTTCTTT.

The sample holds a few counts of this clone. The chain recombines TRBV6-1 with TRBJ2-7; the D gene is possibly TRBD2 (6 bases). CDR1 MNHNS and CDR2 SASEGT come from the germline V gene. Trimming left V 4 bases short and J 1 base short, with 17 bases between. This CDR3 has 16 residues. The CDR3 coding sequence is TGTGCCAGCAGTGGGATTATGGGCGGGAAGTCCTACGAGCAGTACTTC. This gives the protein CASSGIMGGKSYEQYF.